The rows below give T cell receptor beta chains drawn from one sample of a study of blood T cell repertoires in COVID-19. Some clones are missing from TCRdb's copy, which holds only in-frame ones; the method was immunoSEQ multiplex PCR. The sample records about 89,000 clones, approximately 80% being singletons. Sequencing was done on a sample of peripheral blood. The receptors originated from a man between 65 and 79 years old with COVID-19, enrolled during active disease. Each CDR3 is given with its conserved first and last residue. Fields, in order: clone size, D gene, V gene, J gene, CDR3 DNA, CDR3 protein. The D gene is left open where the match is weak. The size of a clone is reported for some rows only, either as once, few or many, or as a class for expanded clones.

>NA|NA|TRBV21-1|TRBJ2-5
TGTGCCAGCACGCCCGGGGTCCCGCCGCAAGAGACCCAGTACTTC
CASTPGVPPQETQYF
>NA|NA|TRBV7-2|TRBJ1-3
TGTGCCAGCAGCTTATCAGGGGTCGGAAACACCATATATTTT
CASSLSGVGNTIYF
>NA|TRBD1|TRBV19|TRBJ1-1
TGTGCCAGTAAAAAGGGGGCGCCGGGGACTGAAGCTTTCTTT
CASKKGAPGTEAFF
>once|TRBD2|TRBV11-3|TRBJ2-7
TGTGCCAGCAGCTCCACTCGACTAGCGGGGGGGCTTTATAGGTACTTC
CASSSTRLAGGLYRYF
>NA|NA|TRBV16|TRBJ1-5
TGTGCCAGCAGCCAAAAACCAATCGTAGGGGATAGCAATCAGCCCCAGCATTTT
CASSQKPIVGDSNQPQHF
>few|NA|TRBV5-6|TRBJ2-7
TGTGCCAGCACCAGCTCCTACGAGCAGTACTTC
CASTSSYEQYF
>few|TRBD1|TRBV5-6|TRBJ1-5
TGTGCCAGCAGCTTGGATCGGACAGGGGGTTACCCTAGCAATCAGCCCCAGCATTTT
CASSLDRTGGYPSNQPQHF
>NA|TRBD1|TRBV6-5|TRBJ1-2
TGTGCCAGCAGTAAATCCGGGACAGGGAAATATGGCTACACCTTC
CASSKSGTGKYGYTF
>few|NA|TRBV20-1|TRBJ2-1
TGCAGTGCTAGTAGGGTGGGCAGGGGGGATGAGCAGTTCTTC
CSASRVGRGDEQFF
>NA|NA|TRBV11-3|TRBJ2-3
TGTGCCAGCAGCGCCCGGGACTTTCGATTGGATACGCAGTATTTT
CASSARDFRLDTQYF
>NA|TRBD1|TRBV7-9|TRBJ2-1
TGTGCCAGCAGCCCAGGGGGATTGGGCTCCTACAATGAGCAGTTCTTC
CASSPGGLGSYNEQFF
>NA|TRBD2|TRBV5-4|TRBJ2-5
TGTGCCAGCAGCTCCAGGGAGGGCGAGACCCAGTACTTC
CASSSREGETQYF
>few|NA|TRBV7-9|TRBJ1-1
TGTGCCAGCCATCCTTCGGTTGGGAACACTGAAGCTTTCTTT
CASHPSVGNTEAFF
>few|NA|TRBV18|TRBJ2-5
TGTGCCAGCTCCCCTGGGGGCTTGGAGACCCAGTACTTC
CASSPGGLETQYF
>NA|TRBD1|TRBV9|TRBJ2-2
TGTGCCAGCAGCACGGGACAGACGAACACCGGGGAGCTGTTTTTT
CASSTGQTNTGELFF
>NA|NA|TRBV28|TRBJ2-3
TGTGCCAGCAGGTACGGACTATTAAATACGCAGTATTTT
CASRYGLLNTQYF
>NA|TRBD2|TRBV10-3|TRBJ2-1
TGTGCCATCAGTGATAGGAGCGGGAGGGGCAATGAGCAGTTCTTC
CAISDRSGRGNEQFF
>NA|NA|TRBV7-8|TRBJ2-5
TGTGCCAGCTCAACGGGGATAGAAGAGACCCAGTACTTC
CASSTGIEETQYF
>NA|TRBD2|TRBV30|TRBJ2-5
TGTGCCTGGAGTCCGGGACTAGCGGCCCAAGAGACCCAGTACTTC
CAWSPGLAAQETQYF
>NA|TRBD1|TRBV7-9|TRBJ2-1
TGTGCCAGCAGCTTCGTAGGGGGCTTTTCCTACAATGAGCAGTTCTTC
CASSFVGGFSYNEQFF
>NA|NA|TRBV11-2|TRBJ1-3
TGTGCCAGCAGCGCGGGACGGTACTCTGGAAACACCATATATTTT
CASSAGRYSGNTIYF
>few|TRBD2|TRBV5-1|TRBJ2-3
TGCGCCAGCAGCCGTAGCGGGAGGGCAGTTTCCGATACGCAGTATTTT
CASSRSGRAVSDTQYF
>NA|NA|TRBV18|TRBJ1-6
TGTGCCAGCTCACCAGAGACCAGGTCACCCCTCCACTTT
CASSPETRSPLHF
>NA|NA|TRBV5-1|TRBJ1-1
TGCGCCAGCAGCTTGGGCCGGGTTCGGGACACTGAAGCTTTCTTT
CASSLGRVRDTEAFF
>NA|TRBD1|TRBV2|TRBJ1-5
TGTGCCAGCAGTGAAGCGAAGGGCCAGGGGGCCAATCAGCCCCAGCATTTT
CASSEAKGQGANQPQHF
>NA|TRBD2|TRBV10-3|TRBJ2-7
TGTGCCATCAGTGAGCTAAGGGAGACTAGCGGGAGGGCCGGGTACGAGCAGTACTTC
CAISELRETSGRAGYEQYF
>NA|NA|TRBV11-3|TRBJ1-3
TGTGCCAGCAGCTCGAGTTCTGGAAACACCATATATTTT
CASSSSSGNTIYF
>NA|TRBD1|TRBV5-1|TRBJ1-4
TGCGCCAGCAGCCTCCGGGACAGTCATGAAAAACTGTTTTTT
CASSLRDSHEKLFF
>NA|NA|TRBV3-1/TRBV3-2|TRBJ2-5
TGTGCCAGCAGCCAAGATCGAGGGGAGACCCAGTACTTC
CASSQDRGETQYF
>NA|NA|TRBV5-1|TRBJ2-1
TGCGCCAGCAGCCTAGGGGGACATTCCATCAATGAGCAGTTCTTC
CASSLGGHSINEQFF
>once|NA|TRBV5-8|TRBJ1-5
TGTGCCAGCAGCCCCACAGGGATGGGCAATCAGCCCCAGCATTTT
CASSPTGMGNQPQHF
>few|NA|TRBV21-1|TRBJ2-4
TGTGCCAGCAGCCCCCAAAGGTCGGGGAACATTCAGTACTTC
CASSPQRSGNIQYF
>NA|NA|TRBV28|TRBJ1-4
TGTGCCAGCAGTCGCTCTAGAGAAAAACTGTTTTTT
CASSRSREKLFF
>NA|TRBD2|TRBV7-2|TRBJ2-1
TGTGCCAGCAGCTCGGGCAGGACTAGCGGGAGGGACGATGAGCAGTTCTTC
CASSSGRTSGRDDEQFF
>NA|NA|TRBV10-3|TRBJ1-1
TGTGCCGTCACAGTCCTTATGAACACTGAAGCTTTCTTT
CAVTVLMNTEAFF
>NA|NA|TRBV2|TRBJ1-5
TGTGCCAGCAGTGACCAGGGTCTCAGCAATCAGCCCCAGCATTTT
CASSDQGLSNQPQHF
>NA|NA|TRBV28|TRBJ2-7
TGTGCCAGCAGTCCGCCCCCCCCCGGCTACGAGCAGTACTTC
CASSPPPPGYEQYF
>NA|NA|TRBV11-3|TRBJ2-7
TGTGCCAGCAGCTCCTCAGGAATCGGTCCCTACGAGCAGTACTTC
CASSSSGIGPYEQYF
>many|TRBD2|TRBV5-1|TRBJ2-2
TGCGCCAGCAGCTTGGGACTAGCGGGAGTTACCGGGGAGCTGTTTTTT
CASSLGLAGVTGELFF
>NA|NA|TRBV29-1|TRBJ1-5
TGCAGCGTTTGGCAGGCGGGACAGCCCCAGCATTTT
CSVWQAGQPQHF
>NA|NA|TRBV18|TRBJ2-7
TGTGCCAGCTCACCGGGGAGCGGGCTGAGCTCCTACGAGCAGTACTTC
CASSPGSGLSSYEQYF
>NA|NA|TRBV12-3/TRBV12-4|TRBJ1-5
TGTGCCAGCAATCAGGGGAATCAGCCCCAGCATTTT
CASNQGNQPQHF
>NA|TRBD2|TRBV4-3|TRBJ2-3
TGCGCCAGCAGCCAAGTTGTTAGCGGGAATACGCAGTATTTT
CASSQVVSGNTQYF
>NA|TRBD1|TRBV12-3/TRBV12-4|TRBJ1-1
TGTGCCAGCAGTTTTGGACAGGACACTGAAGCTTTCTTT
CASSFGQDTEAFF
>NA|NA|TRBV5-6|TRBJ2-7
TGTGCCAGCAGCTCCAATAGGGGGAGCGCTCTGGACGAGCAGTACTTC
CASSSNRGSALDEQYF
>few|TRBD1|TRBV5-1|TRBJ2-7
TGCGCCAGCAGTGAGACAGGGACAGAGAACGAGCAGTACTTC
CASSETGTENEQYF
>NA|NA|TRBV25-1|TRBJ2-7
TGTGCCAGCAGGAGGGAGGTCGGCGAGCAGTACTTC
CASRREVGEQYF
>NA|TRBD1|TRBV7-9|TRBJ1-1
TGTGCCAGCACCTCCCTTGACAGGGGAATGGGGGCTTTCTTT
CASTSLDRGMGAFF
>NA|NA|TRBV24-1|TRBJ2-5
TGTGCCACCAGTGCGGGAATGGAGACCCAGTACTTC
CATSAGMETQYF
>NA|TRBD2|TRBV11-2|TRBJ2-7
TGTGCCAGCAGCAACGGAGCGGGGGCAGCCTACGAGCAGTACTTC
CASSNGAGAAYEQYF
>NA|TRBD1|TRBV10-3|TRBJ1-1
TGTGCCTCGACAGGGGAGAACACTGAAGCTTTCTTT
CASTGENTEAFF
>NA|NA|TRBV5-1|TRBJ2-1
TGCGCCAGCAGTAGCAGCGCTGAGCAGTTCTTC
CASSSSAEQFF
>NA|NA|TRBV30|TRBJ1-3
TGTGCCTGGAGTGTATTGCGGAAGATATCTGGAAACACCATATATTTT
CAWSVLRKISGNTIYF
>once|TRBD2|TRBV25-1|TRBJ2-7
TGTGCCAGCAGGAAGACTAGCGGGCCCCCCTACGAGCAGTACTTC
CASRKTSGPPYEQYF
>NA|NA|TRBV7-7|TRBJ2-1
TGTGCCAGCAGCTTAGGACAAAATGGGGGCGACCAAAATGAGCAGTTCTTC
CASSLGQNGGDQNEQFF